Listed here is a single T cell receptor (beta chain). Its cognate antigen is unknown. Germline V gene sequence: CDR1 SGHVS, CDR2 FQNEAQ. This CDR3 has 15 amino acids. Trimming shortened V by 4 bases and J by 6 bases, and 18 bases separated the two germline ends. Repertoires were generated with immunoSEQ multiplex PCR, while TCRdb's copy carries only in-frame clones and drops some. The table has about 31,000 clones, over 60% seen once. ViraFEST used viral peptide pools to expand antigen-specific CD4+ T cells before sequencing. When around 9 days of culture had elapsed, CD4+ T cells were isolated. Subjects were given two BNT162b2 or mRNA-1273 vaccine doses. Half-medium exchanges with IL-2 medium took place on days 3 and 7. This sample stems from a study of vaccination effects on CD4 cells after COVID-19. The wider study: It was a median of 72 days after the second dose that post-vaccine samples were obtained.

Points from the study as a whole: Small numbers of convalescent patients limited the study. It also lacked early post-infection timepoints. Clones that were induced by infection or by vaccine showed marked contraction late after vaccination.

The genes are TRBV7-8 and TRBJ1-2; D ambiguous. This sample comprised CD4+ T cells from PBMCs cultured with SARS-CoV-2 spike peptides, obtained after COVID-19 vaccination. This sequence was found in a human donor who received a COVID-19 vaccine. The CDR3: CASSSRGAGYDGYTF. For the CDR3, the DNA is TGTGCCAGCAGCTCCAGAGGTGCGGGGTACGATGGCTACACCTTC.